A single sample is the source of the 21 T cell receptor beta chains below, sequenced in a study of cytomegalovirus exposure and HLA in healthy donors. Amplification used 60 Vbeta primers and 13 Jbeta primers. TCRdb's table, derived via immunoSEQ multiplex PCR, lists solely in-frame clones and lacks some. The sample shows fewer than 250,000 clones, approximately 78% of them seen only once. Sequencing used PBMCs. Every receptor here comes from a male donor in good health and CMV-seronegative.

The chain is built from TRBV28 and TRBJ1-1; 7 bases match TRBD1. CDR1 MDHEN and CDR2 SYDVKM come from the germline V gene. V dropped 7 bases and J dropped 11; count of bases not matched to a gene: 7. This CDR3 comprises 11 residues. The CDR3 nucleotides are TGTGCCAGCACCCTGACAGGGAGCGCTTTCTTT. Translation: CASTLTGSAFF.

This rearrangement joins TRBV11-2 to TRBJ2-7, with 12 bases aligning to TRBD2. This CDR3 comprises 14 residues. The V segment lost 5 bases and the J segment 3 bases; nucleotides outside the gene matches: 2. Germline CDR1 reads SGHAT; CDR2 reads FQNNGV. CDR3 coding DNA: TGTGCCAGCAGCCAGGGACTAGCGGGCTACGAGCAGTACTTC. As protein: CASSQGLAGYEQYF.

This clone was counted only a few times. The rearrangement links TRBV29-1 to TRBJ1-4; D not resolved. Germline V gives CDR1 SQVTM, CDR2 ANQGSEA. The CDR3 consists of 13 residues. With 4 bases removed from V and 14 bases from J, the gap between germline ends came to 20 bases. The DNA of the CDR3 is TGCAGCGTTGTGGGAGCCGGGCTACCAGAGCTGTTTTTT. Translation: CSVVGAGLPELFF.

The V and J genes are TRBV6-1 and TRBJ2-5; 9 nucleotides match TRBD2. Germline values: CDR1 MNHNS, CDR2 SASEGT. The CDR3 is 11 amino acids. Unmatched junction bases numbered 5, after V lost 5 bases and J lost 13 bases. CDR3 in amino acids: CASSNRLAVYF. CDR3 bases: TGTGCCAGCAGTAACCGACTAGCGGTGTACTTC.

A few counts support this clone. V and J are TRBV5-1 and TRBJ1-1; TRBD1 agrees at 7 bases. CDR1 is SGHRS and CDR2 is YFSETQ in the germline V gene. J was trimmed by 6 bases and V by 5 bases; bases with no gene match: 7. CDR3 size: 13 residues. The CDR3 loop reads CASRIEGASEAFF. CDR3 DNA sequence: TGCGCCAGCAGAATAGAGGGGGCCTCTGAAGCTTTCTTT.

The rearrangement uses TRBV9 and TRBJ2-2, with 8 bases lining up with TRBD2. J lost 4 bases, V lost 3 bases, and 11 bases had no gene match. From germline, CDR1 is SGDLS and CDR2 YYNGEE. This CDR3 region has 17 residues. CDR3 region: CASSAGKGGRITGELFF. CDR3 DNA sequence: TGTGCCAGCAGCGCTGGTAAAGGCGGGAGGATCACCGGGGAGCTGTTTTTT.

This sequence joins TRBV27 and TRBJ1-1; possible D gene TRBD1, 5 bases. Trimming pared 2 bases from V and 4 bases from J, leaving 11 bases between. CDR3 length: 14 amino acids. Germline V lookup: CDR1 MNHEY, CDR2 SMNVEV (reference sequence). The CDR3 DNA sequence: TGTGCCAGCAGTTTAGGCCGGGGGATCACTGAAGCTTTCTTT. Translation gives CASSLGRGITEAFF.

This chain joins TRBV7-3 and TRBJ2-3; 10 positions match TRBD2. Germline lookup yields CDR1 SGHTA and CDR2 FQGTGA. The CDR3 spans 16 residues. After removal of 1 base from V and 5 bases from J, the junction contained 6 bases not matched to a gene. For the CDR3, the DNA is TGTGCCAGCAGCTTAATGAGCGGGAGGGCCCTAGATACGCAGTATTTT. Protein: CASSLMSGRALDTQYF.

This chain joins TRBV7-9 and TRBJ1-1; 8 bases agree with TRBD1. The CDR3 sequence is 15 residues long. V lost 4 bases, J lost 4 bases, and 8 bases stayed unmatched. CDR1 and CDR2 from the germline V gene are SEHNR and FQNEAQ (reference sequence). This CDR3 reads CASSSRGLGSTEAFF. The CDR3 coding sequence is TGTGCCAGCAGCTCCAGGGGGCTTGGGAGCACTGAAGCTTTCTTT.

The chain employs TRBV5-4 and TRBJ2-7, with TRBD2 matching over 12 bases. V was pared by 4 bases and J by 4 bases, with 3 bases of the junction left unmatched. The germline V gene encodes CDR1 SGHNT and CDR2 YYREEE (reference sequence). The CDR3 has 14 amino acids. The CDR3 nucleotides are TGTGCCAGCAGCCCGGGACTAGCGGGTTACGAGCAGTACTTC. Its protein is CASSPGLAGYEQYF.

This clone has a handful of counts. The chain links TRBV4-1 to TRBJ1-5, with 8 bases lining up with TRBD1. Germline V lookup: CDR1 MGHRA, CDR2 YSYEKL. The length of the CDR3 is 17 residues. J was trimmed by 5 bases and V by 4 bases; bases with no gene match: 13. CDR3 DNA: TGCGCCAGCAGCCGTACAGGGGGACTTTCCCAATATCAGCCCCAGCATTTT. It encodes CASSRTGGLSQYQPQHF.

J is TRBJ2-7 and V is TRBV5-1; 12 nucleotides align to TRBD1. The length of the CDR3 is 15 residues. Germline lookup yields CDR1 SGHRS and CDR2 YFSETQ. Losses at the gene ends were 4 bases for V and 6 bases for J; bases not matched to a gene: 8. The CDR3 nucleotides are TGCGCCAGCAGCCCTGGGACAGGGGGCTCTGTCGAGCAGTACTTC. This sequence encodes CASSPGTGGSVEQYF.

Remarks on this clone: The identical CDR3 is also encoded by other nucleotide sequences in the sample. This chain connects TRBV28 to TRBJ1-1; D perhaps matches TRBD1 (5 bases). CDR1 and CDR2 (germline): MDHEN, SYDVKM. The V end lost 6 bases, the J end lost 1 base, and 12 bases lay between the germline ends. CDR3 length: 14 residues. CDR3 nucleotides: TGTGCCAGCAGCTTGGGGCACAAGAACACTGAAGCTTTCTTT. This gives the protein CASSLGHKNTEAFF.

This clone was detected once. The chain couples TRBV19 to TRBJ1-2; unclear D gene. The germline V gene encodes CDR1 LNHDA and CDR2 SQIVND (reference sequence). Between the trimmed V and J ends, which lost 8 bases and 3 bases, there was a span of 16 bases. The CDR3 totals 14 residues. The CDR3 sequence is CASSPSGEHYGYTF. DNA for the CDR3: TGTGCCAGTTCCCCAAGCGGGGAGCACTATGGCTACACCTTC.

V usage is TRBV18 and J usage is TRBJ2-1; D possibly corresponds to TRBD1 (6 bases). CDR3 length: 17 residues. The V gene's germline CDR1 is KGHSH and CDR2 LQKENI. Trimming left V 1 base short and J 5 bases short, with 18 bases between. DNA of the CDR3: TGTGCCAGCTCACCACGATGGGGGCCCCCTAGGGACAATGAGCAGTTCTTC. It yields the protein CASSPRWGPPRDNEQFF.

The CDR3 nucleotides read TGTGCCAGCAGTTTTGCGGGAGTAGACGAGCAGTACTTC. It codes for CASSFAGVDEQYF. The chain carries TRBV27 and TRBJ2-7, with 7 nucleotides matching TRBD2. CDR1 MNHEY and CDR2 SMNVEV come from the germline V gene (reference sequence). V gave up 3 bases and J gave up 5 bases; unmatched junction bases: 4. The CDR3 is made up of 13 amino acids.

The CDR3 DNA reads TGTGCCAGTATGTGGGAGGGCCTTTCTGGGGCCAACGTCCTGACTTTC. This sequence encodes CASMWEGLSGANVLTF. The genes are TRBV19 and TRBJ2-6; 7 bases line up with TRBD2. The V gene end was trimmed by 7 bases and the J gene end by 1 base; junction bases not matched to a gene: 7. The CDR3 covers 16 residues. Germline lookup yields CDR1 LNHDA and CDR2 SQIVND (reference sequence).

The rearrangement joins TRBV15 to TRBJ2-6; D unresolved. Trimming removed 0 bases from V and 4 bases from J, with 7 bases in between. The CDR3 sequence is 15 residues long. Per the germline V gene, CDR1 is LNHNV and CDR2 is YYDKDF (reference sequence). The CDR3, as DNA: TGTGCCACCAGCAGAGATTCTAGGGGGGCCAACGTCCTGACTTTC. Translating gives CATSRDSRGANVLTF.

The V gene is TRBV23-1, the J gene TRBJ2-7, with a possible D match to TRBD1 (7 bases). TRBV23-1 belongs to the ORF category, with a function that is uncertain. With 0 bases removed from V and 5 bases from J, the gap between germline ends came to 17 bases. The CDR3 runs 16 residues. CDR3 sequence reads: CASSQSGRGEVNEQYF. CDR3 nucleotide sequence: TGCGCCAGCAGTCAATCAGGCAGGGGGGAGGTGAACGAGCAGTACTTC.

V is TRBV15 and J is TRBJ2-7, with 8 bases lining up with TRBD1. The CDR3 sequence is 15 residues long. Germline CDR1 and CDR2: LNHNV and YYDKDF (reference sequence). The V gene end was trimmed by 1 base and the J gene end by 4 bases; junction bases not matched to a gene: 6. The CDR3 spells CATSRGPGTGYEQYF. The CDR3 DNA follows: TGTGCCACCAGCAGAGGTCCCGGGACAGGTTACGAGCAGTACTTC. The full variable domain, rest sourced from reference TRBV15 and TRBJ2-7, is DAMVIQNPRYQVTQFGKPVTLSCSQTLNHNVMYWYQQKSSQAPKLLFHYYDKDFNNEADTPDNFQSRRPNTSFCFLDIRSPGLGDTAMYLCATSRGPGTGYEQYFGPGTRLTVT.

This clone was detected once. The chain couples TRBV19 to TRBJ2-1; TRBD1 aligns across 7 bases. Germline-derived CDR1 and CDR2 are LNHDA and SQIVND (reference sequence). This CDR3 spans 15 amino acids. Trimming removed 4 bases from V and 8 bases from J; junction bases left unmatched: 11. The CDR3 DNA follows: TGTGCCAGTAGTACAACCCCTGTCGACAGGGATGAGCAGTTCTTC. It specifies CASSTTPVDRDEQFF.